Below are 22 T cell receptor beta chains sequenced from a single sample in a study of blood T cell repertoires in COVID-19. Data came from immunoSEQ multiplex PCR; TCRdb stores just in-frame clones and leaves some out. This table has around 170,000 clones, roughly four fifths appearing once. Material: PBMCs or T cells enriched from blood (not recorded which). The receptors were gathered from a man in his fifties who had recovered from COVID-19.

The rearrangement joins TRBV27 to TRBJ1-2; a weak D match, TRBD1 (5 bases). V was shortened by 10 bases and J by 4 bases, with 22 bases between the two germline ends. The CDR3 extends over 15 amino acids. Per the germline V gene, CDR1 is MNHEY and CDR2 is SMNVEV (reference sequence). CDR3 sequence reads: CATSPIVGQGYGYTF. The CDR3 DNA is TGTGCCACCTCTCCGATCGTGGGGCAGGGCTATGGCTACACCTTC.

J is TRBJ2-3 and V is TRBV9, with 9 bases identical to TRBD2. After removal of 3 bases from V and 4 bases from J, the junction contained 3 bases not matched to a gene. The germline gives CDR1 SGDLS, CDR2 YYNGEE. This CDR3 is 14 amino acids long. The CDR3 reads CASSGGGAADTQYF. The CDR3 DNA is TGTGCCAGCAGCGGCGGGGGGGCGGCAGATACGCAGTATTTT.

The CDR3 DNA reads TGTGCCAGCAGCTACCAGCGTGAAAGGAATGAGCAGTTCTTC. Translation: CASSYQRERNEQFF. The chain recombines TRBV7-8 with TRBJ2-1; D is ambiguous. Trimming took off 4 bases at V and 7 bases at J, with 14 bases between the two ends. This CDR3 spans 14 amino acids. CDR1 and CDR2 from the germline V gene are SGHVS and FQNEAQ. Full variable domain (outside the CDR3, taken from reference TRBV7-8 and TRBJ2-1): GAGVSQSPRYKVAKRGQDVALRCDPISGHVSLFWYQQALGQGPEFLTYFQNEAQLDKSGLPSDRFFAERPEGSVSTLKIQRTQQEDSAVYLCASSYQRERNEQFFGPGTRLTVL.

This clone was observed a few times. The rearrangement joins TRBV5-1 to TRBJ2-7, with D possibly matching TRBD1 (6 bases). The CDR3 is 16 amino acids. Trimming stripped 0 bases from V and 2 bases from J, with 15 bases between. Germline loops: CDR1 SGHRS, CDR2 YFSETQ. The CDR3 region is CASSLGNPGQPYEQYF. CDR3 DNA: TGCGCCAGCAGCTTGGGCAACCCTGGACAGCCCTACGAGCAGTACTTC. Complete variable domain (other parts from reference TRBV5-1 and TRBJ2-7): KAGVTQTPRYLIKTRGQQVTLSCSPISGHRSVSWYQQTPGQGLQFLFEYFSETQRNKGNFPGRFSGRQFSNSRSEMNVSTLELGDSALYLCASSLGNPGQPYEQYFGPGTRLTVT.

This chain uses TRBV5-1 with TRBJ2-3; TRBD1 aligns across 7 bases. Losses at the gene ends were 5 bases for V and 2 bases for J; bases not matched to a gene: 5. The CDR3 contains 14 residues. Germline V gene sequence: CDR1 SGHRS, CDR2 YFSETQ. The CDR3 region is CASRTGQLTDTQYF. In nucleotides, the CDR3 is TGCGCCAGCAGGACGGGACAGCTCACAGATACGCAGTATTTT.

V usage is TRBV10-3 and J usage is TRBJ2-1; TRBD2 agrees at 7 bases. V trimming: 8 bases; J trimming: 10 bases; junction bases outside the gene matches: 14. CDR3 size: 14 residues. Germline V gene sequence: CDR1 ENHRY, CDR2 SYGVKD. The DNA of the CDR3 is TGTGCCATCCAAAGCGGGACCCCCCTTGGGGAGCAGTTCTTC. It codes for CAIQSGTPLGEQFF.

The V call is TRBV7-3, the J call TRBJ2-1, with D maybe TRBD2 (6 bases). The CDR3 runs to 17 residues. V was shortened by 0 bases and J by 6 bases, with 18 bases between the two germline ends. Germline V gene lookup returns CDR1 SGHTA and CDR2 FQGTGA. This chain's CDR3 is CASSLTRGGRGGNEQFF. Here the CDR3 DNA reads TGTGCCAGCAGCTTAACGAGGGGAGGTAGGGGTGGCAATGAGCAGTTCTTC.

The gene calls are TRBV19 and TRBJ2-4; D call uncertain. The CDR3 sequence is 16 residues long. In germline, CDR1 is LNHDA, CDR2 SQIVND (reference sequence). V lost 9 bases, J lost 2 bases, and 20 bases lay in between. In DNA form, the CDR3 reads TGTGCCAGGACGAACCGAATTGGCGGATCCAAAAACATTCAGTACTTC. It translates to CARTNRIGGSKNIQYF.

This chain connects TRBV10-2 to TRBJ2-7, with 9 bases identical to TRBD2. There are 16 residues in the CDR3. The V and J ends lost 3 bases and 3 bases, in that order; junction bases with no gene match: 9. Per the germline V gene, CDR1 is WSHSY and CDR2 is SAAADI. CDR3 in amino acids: CASSEASGGLVYEQYF. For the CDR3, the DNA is TGCGCCAGCAGTGAAGCCAGCGGGGGGTTGGTCTACGAGCAGTACTTC.

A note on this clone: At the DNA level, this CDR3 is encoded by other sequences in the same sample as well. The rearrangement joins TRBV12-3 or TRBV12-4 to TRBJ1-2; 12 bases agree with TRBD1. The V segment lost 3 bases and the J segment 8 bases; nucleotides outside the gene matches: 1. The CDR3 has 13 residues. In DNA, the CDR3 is TGTGCCAGCAGTTTGGGGACAGGGGGCGGCTACACCTTC. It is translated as CASSLGTGGGYTF.

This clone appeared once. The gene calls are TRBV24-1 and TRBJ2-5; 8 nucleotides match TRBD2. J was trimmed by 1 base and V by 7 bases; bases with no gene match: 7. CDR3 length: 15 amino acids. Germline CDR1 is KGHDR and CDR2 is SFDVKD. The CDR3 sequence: CATSGRGGIQETQYF. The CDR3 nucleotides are TGTGCCACCAGCGGGAGGGGGGGGATCCAAGAGACCCAGTACTTC.

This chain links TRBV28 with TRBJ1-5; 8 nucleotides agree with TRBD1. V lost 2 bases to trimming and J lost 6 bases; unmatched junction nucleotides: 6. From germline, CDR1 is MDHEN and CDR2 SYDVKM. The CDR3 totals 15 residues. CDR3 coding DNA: TGTGCCAGCAGTTTAGGTGGGACAGGCGGTCAGCCCCAGCATTTT. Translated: CASSLGGTGGQPQHF.

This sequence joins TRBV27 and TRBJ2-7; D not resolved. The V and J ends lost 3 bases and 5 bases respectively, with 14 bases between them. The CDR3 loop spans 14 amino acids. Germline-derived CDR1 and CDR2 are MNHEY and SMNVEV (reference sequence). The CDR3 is CASSLVGPLHEQYF. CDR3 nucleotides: TGTGCCAGCAGTTTGGTGGGCCCCCTGCACGAGCAGTACTTC.

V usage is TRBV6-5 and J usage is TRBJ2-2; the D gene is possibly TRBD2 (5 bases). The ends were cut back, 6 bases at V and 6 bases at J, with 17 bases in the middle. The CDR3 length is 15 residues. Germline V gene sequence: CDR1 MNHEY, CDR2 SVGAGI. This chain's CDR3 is CASSGGLSKAGELFF. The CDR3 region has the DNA TGTGCCAGCAGCGGAGGACTTAGCAAGGCCGGGGAGCTGTTTTTT.

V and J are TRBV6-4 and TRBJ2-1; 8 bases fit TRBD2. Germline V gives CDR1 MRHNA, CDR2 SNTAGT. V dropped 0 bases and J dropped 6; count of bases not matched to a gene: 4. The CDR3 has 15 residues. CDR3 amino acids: CASSDSYGGANEQFF. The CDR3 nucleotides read TGTGCCAGCAGTGACTCCTACGGGGGGGCCAATGAGCAGTTCTTC.

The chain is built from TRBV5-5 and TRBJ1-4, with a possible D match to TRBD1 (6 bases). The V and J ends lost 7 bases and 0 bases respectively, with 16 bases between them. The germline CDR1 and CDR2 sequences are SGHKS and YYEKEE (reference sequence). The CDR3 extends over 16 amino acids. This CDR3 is CASGPGTSPTNEKLFF. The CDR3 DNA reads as TGTGCCAGCGGTCCCGGGACATCCCCAACTAATGAAAAACTGTTTTTT.

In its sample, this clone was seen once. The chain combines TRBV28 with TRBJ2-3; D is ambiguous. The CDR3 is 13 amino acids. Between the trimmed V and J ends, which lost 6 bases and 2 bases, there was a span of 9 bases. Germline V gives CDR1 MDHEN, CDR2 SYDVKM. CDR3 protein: CASSLDTTDTQYF. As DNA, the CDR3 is TGTGCCAGCAGCCTCGACACCACAGATACGCAGTATTTT.

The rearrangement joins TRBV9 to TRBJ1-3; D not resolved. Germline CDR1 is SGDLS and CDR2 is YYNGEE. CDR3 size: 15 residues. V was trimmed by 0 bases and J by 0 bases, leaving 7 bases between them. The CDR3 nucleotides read TGTGCCAGCAGCGTAGAGGCAGGCTCTGGAAACACCATATATTTT. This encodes CASSVEAGSGNTIYF.

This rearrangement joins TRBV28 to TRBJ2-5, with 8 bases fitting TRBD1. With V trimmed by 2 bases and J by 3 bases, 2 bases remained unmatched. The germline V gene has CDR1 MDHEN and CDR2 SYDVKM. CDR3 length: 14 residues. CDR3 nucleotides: TGTGCCAGCAGTTTACAGGGGGCGAAAGAGACCCAGTACTTC. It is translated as CASSLQGAKETQYF.

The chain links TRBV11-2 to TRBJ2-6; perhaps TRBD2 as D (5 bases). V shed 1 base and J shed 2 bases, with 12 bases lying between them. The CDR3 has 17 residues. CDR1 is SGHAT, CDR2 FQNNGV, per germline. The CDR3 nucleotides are TGTGCCAGCAGCTTAGGAGGGTGGGATGCTGGGGCCAACGTCCTGACTTTC. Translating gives CASSLGGWDAGANVLTF.

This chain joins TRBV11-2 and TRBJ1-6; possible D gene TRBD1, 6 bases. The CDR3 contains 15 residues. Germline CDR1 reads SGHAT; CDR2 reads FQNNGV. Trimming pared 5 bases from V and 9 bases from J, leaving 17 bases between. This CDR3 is CASSRTQGDGSPLHF. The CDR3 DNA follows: TGTGCCAGCAGCCGTACACAGGGTGATGGTTCACCCCTCCACTTT.

CDR3 protein: CASSEAGVGQGREAFF. CDR3 nucleotides: TGTGCCAGCAGTGAAGCCGGCGTCGGACAGGGAAGGGAAGCTTTCTTT. The rearrangement uses TRBV6-1 and TRBJ1-1; TRBD1 aligns across 8 bases. The trim removed 0 bases at V and 8 bases at J, leaving 11 bases unmatched. This CDR3 has 16 residues. CDR1 MNHNS and CDR2 SASEGT come from the germline V gene.